The clone carrying this T cell receptor beta chain showed up just a few times. Original data processing: Estimation of nucleated cell counts was performed using reference gene primer amplification. The assay was immunoSEQ multiplex PCR, and TCRdb's table has in-frame clones only and misses some. V and J calls and clone size are those listed in that table; D and trimming were worked out from the DNA. The sample includes about 190,000 clones, about 77% of them seen just once. The data originate from a study of blood T cell repertoires in COVID-19. At the level of the study: Spain, Italy and the United States supplied samples that represented acute and convalescent COVID-19. From T cells, B-cell-depleted T cells, or PBMCs came the material, which was cDNA or gDNA.

V was pared by 3 bases and J by 14 bases, with 7 bases of the junction left unmatched. Germline V gene lookup returns CDR1 MNHNS and CDR2 SASEGT. The length of the CDR3 is 14 residues. The chain uses TRBV6-1 and TRBJ2-1; 13 nucleotides match TRBD2. The sequenced sample was peripheral blood. The source of this sequence is a woman over 75 with active or convalescent COVID-19. The CDR3 bases are TGTGCCAGCAGTGATACTAGCGGGGGGGCCAGGGAGTTCTTC. Protein: CASSDTSGGAREFF.